In its sample, the clone carrying this T cell receptor (beta chain) was seen many times. What it recognizes is unknown. RNA transcripts were the template for amplifying TCR beta CDR3 regions. When the TCR CDR3 underwent first-round RT-PCR, the HTBI primer set was used. TCRdb re-called the multiplex PCR reads with MiXCR, one entry per CDR3 protein. The sample has nearly 750,000 distinct CDR3 sequences; about 35% are singletons. These data come from a study of T cells in Graves' hyperthyroidism and ophthalmopathy. V shed 6 bases and J 1 base; nucleotides not matched to a gene: 1. In germline, CDR1 is SEHNR, CDR2 FQNEAQ (reference sequence). The CDR3 is made up of 13 amino acids. Diagnostic decisions used clinical symptoms, serum thyroxine and TRAb, thyroid ultrasound and orbital computed tomography. Study-level points and caveats: The model predicted ophthalmopathy a median approximately six months before onset. Most thyroid clonotypes expanded above 0.001 were also detected in blood.

Sequencing was carried out using blood. This clonotype was sampled from a woman aged 40 to 50 with Graves' hyperthyroidism. V gene TRBV7-9 combines with J gene TRBJ1-1; 8 bases line up with TRBD1. The CDR3 DNA sequence: TGTGCCAGCAGTACAGGGGGGAACACTGAAGCTTTCTTT. Residues: CASSTGGNTEAFF. The variable domain in full, with the rest retrieved from reference TRBV7-9 and TRBJ1-1, is DTGVSQNPRHKITKRGQNVTFRCDPISEHNRLYWYRQTLGQGPEFLTYFQNEAQLEKSRLLSDRFSAERPKGSFSTLEIQRTEQGDSAMYLCASSTGGNTEAFFGQGTRLTVV.